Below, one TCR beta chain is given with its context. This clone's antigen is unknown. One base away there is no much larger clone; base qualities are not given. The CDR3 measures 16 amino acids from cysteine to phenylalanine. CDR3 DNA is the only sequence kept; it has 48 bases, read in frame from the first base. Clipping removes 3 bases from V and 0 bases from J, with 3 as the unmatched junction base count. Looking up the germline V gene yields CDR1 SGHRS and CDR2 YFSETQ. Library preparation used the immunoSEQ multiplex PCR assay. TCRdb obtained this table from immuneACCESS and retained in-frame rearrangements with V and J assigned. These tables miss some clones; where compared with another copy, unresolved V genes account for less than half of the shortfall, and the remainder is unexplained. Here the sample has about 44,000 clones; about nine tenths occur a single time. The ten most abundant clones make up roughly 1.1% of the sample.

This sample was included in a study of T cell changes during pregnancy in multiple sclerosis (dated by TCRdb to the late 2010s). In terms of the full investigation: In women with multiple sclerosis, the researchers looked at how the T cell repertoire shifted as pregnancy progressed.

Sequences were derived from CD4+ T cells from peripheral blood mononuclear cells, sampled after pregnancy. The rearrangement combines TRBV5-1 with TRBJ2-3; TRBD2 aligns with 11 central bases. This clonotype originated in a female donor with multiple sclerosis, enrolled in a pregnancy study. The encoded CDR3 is CASSSGTSGSTDTQYF. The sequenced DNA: TGCGCCAGCAGCTCCGGGACTAGCGGTAGCACAGATACGCAGTATTTT.